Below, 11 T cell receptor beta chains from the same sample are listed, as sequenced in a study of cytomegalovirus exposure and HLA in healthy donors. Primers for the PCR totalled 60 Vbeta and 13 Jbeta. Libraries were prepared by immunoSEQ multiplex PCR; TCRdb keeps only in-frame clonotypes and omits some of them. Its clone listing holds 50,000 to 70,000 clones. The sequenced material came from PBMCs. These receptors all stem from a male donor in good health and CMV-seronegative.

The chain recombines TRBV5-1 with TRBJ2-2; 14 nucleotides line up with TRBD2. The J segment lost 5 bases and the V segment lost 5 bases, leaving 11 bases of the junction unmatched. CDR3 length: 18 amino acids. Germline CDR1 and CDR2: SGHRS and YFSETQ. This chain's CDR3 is CASRQGIWTSGRTGELFF. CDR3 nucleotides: TGCGCCAGCAGACAGGGGATTTGGACTAGCGGGAGGACCGGGGAGCTGTTTTTT. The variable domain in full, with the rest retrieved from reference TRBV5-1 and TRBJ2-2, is KAGVTQTPRYLIKTRGQQVTLSCSPISGHRSVSWYQQTPGQGLQFLFEYFSETQRNKGNFPGRFSGRQFSNSRSEMNVSTLELGDSALYLCASRQGIWTSGRTGELFFGEGSRLTVL.

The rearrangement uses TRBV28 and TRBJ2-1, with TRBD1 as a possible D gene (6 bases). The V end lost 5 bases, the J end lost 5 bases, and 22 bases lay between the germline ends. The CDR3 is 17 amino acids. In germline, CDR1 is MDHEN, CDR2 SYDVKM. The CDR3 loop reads CASSASFGTNDDNEQFF. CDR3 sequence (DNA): TGTGCCAGCAGTGCTTCTTTCGGGACAAACGATGACAATGAGCAGTTCTTC.

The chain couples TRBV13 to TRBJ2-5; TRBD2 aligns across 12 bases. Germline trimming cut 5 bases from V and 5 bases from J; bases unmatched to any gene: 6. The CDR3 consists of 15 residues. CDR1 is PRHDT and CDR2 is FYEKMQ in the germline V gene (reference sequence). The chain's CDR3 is CASSVRLAGAETQYF. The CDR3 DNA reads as TGTGCCAGCAGCGTCCGACTAGCGGGAGCGGAGACCCAGTACTTC.

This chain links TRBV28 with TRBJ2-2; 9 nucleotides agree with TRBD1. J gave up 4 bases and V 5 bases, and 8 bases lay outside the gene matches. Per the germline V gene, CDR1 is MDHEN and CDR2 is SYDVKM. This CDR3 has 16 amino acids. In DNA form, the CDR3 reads TGTGCCAGCAGTACCAGACAGGGGGTGGGCACCGGGGAGCTGTTTTTT. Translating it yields CASSTRQGVGTGELFF.

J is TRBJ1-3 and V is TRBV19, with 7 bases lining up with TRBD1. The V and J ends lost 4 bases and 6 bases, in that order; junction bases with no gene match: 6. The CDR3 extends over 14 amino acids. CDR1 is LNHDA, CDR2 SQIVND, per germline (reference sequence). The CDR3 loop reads CASSTGTEPNTIYF. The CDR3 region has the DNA TGTGCCAGTAGTACAGGGACAGAGCCAAACACCATATATTTT.

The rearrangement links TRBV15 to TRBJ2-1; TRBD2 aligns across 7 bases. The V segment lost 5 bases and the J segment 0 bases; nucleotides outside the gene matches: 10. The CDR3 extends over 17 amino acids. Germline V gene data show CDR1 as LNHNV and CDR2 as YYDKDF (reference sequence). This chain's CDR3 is CATSWLTSRSSYNEQFF. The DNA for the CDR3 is TGTGCCACCAGCTGGTTGACTAGCAGAAGCTCCTACAATGAGCAGTTCTTC.

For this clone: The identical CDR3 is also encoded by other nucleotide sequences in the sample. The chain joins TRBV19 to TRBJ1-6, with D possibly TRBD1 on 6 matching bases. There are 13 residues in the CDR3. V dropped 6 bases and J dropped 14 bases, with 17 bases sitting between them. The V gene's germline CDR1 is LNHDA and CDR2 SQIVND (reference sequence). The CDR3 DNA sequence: TGTGCCAGTAGGAACTACAGGGATGAGGCCCTCCACTTT. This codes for CASRNYRDEALHF.

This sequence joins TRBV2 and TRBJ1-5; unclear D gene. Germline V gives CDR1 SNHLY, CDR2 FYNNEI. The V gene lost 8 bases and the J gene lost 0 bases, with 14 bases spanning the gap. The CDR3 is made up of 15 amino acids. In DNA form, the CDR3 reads TGTGCCAGCTCCGAGGCGGGGTATAGCAATCAGCCCCAGCATTTT. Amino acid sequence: CASSEAGYSNQPQHF.

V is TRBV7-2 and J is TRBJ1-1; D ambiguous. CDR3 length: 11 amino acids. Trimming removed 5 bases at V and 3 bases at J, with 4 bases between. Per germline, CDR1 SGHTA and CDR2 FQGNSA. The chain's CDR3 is CASSPYTEAFF. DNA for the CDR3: TGTGCCAGCAGCCCCTACACTGAAGCTTTCTTT.

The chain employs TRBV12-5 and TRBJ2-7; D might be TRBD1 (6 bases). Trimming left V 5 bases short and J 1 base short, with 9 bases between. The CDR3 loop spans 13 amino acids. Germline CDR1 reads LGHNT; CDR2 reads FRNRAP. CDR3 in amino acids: CASGPDSSYEQYF. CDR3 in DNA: TGTGCTAGTGGTCCGGACAGTTCCTACGAGCAGTACTTC.

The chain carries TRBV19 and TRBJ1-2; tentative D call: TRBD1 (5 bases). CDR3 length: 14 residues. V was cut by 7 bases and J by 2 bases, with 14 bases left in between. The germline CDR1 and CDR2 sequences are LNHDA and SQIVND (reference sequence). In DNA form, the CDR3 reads TGTGCCAGTAAAAAGGACAACTTGAACTATGGCTACACCTTC. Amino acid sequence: CASKKDNLNYGYTF.